The entry below gives a single T cell receptor beta chain sequence along with its context. Using immunoSEQ multiplex PCR, the repertoire was profiled, and TCRdb retains in-frame clones only, with some absent. The sample carries approximately 91,000 clones, approximately 82% recorded once. This entry is derived from a study of lymphopenia after photon versus proton radiotherapy. This specimen consisted of peripheral blood, obtained from a patient treated with proton-based radiotherapy. The source is a man aged 55 to 70 with pancreatic cancer.

The DNA for the CDR3 is TGTGCCAGCAGCCAAGGGACTAGCGGGAGGGAAGAGACCCAGTACTTC. Residues: CASSQGTSGREETQYF. This chain connects TRBV4-2 to TRBJ2-5; 15 nucleotides match TRBD2. Germline CDR1 LGHNA, CDR2 YNFKEQ. This CDR3 has 16 residues. The junction had 0 bases not matched to a gene; V was cut back by 1 base and J by 3 bases.